The table lists the clone carrying this T cell receptor beta chain with many counts. Antigen unknown. The entry originates in a study of T cell responses to AZD1222 COVID-19 vaccine. The V gene end was trimmed by 3 bases and the J gene end by 0 bases; junction bases not matched to a gene: 4. The CDR3 is made up of 16 amino acids. Per germline, CDR1 KGHSH and CDR2 LQKENI. Broader study findings: After two AZD1222 doses, spike-specific TCR breadth and depth rose versus day 0.

The repertoire was sequenced with immunoSEQ multiplex PCR; TCRdb's copy has only in-frame clones and lacks some. The data contain some 120,000 clones, around 84% of them singletons. The sequenced sample was peripheral blood, obtained 28 days after the second AZD1222 dose. The TCR sequence derives from an adult who received the AZD1222 COVID-19 vaccine. The rearrangement uses TRBV18 and TRBJ2-1; 8 bases fit TRBD1. CDR3 in amino acids: CASSPPDRDSYNEQFF. CDR3 nucleotides: TGTGCCAGCTCACCCCCGGACAGGGACTCCTACAATGAGCAGTTCTTC.